This entry describes one T cell receptor (beta chain). Only in-frame clones appear in the TCRdb table, and some are missing; sequencing was by immunoSEQ multiplex PCR. Found here are roughly 200,000 clones, 85% to 95% of them singletons; the top ten hold about 1.6%. This record comes from a study of control samples from healthy donors and cancer patients. Germline V gene sequence: CDR1 SEHNR, CDR2 FQNEAQ (reference sequence). The CDR3 covers 19 residues. Trimming shortened V by 0 bases and J by 3 bases, and 21 bases separated the two germline ends. The V call is TRBV7-9, the J call TRBJ1-5; D is possibly TRBD1 (5 bases). This sequence originates from a man aged 45-60 years in good health. Sequenced: blood. CDR3 protein: CASSLAAPAGRGYNQPQHF. CDR3 nucleotides: TGTGCCAGCAGCTTAGCCGCCCCGGCAGGGAGAGGTTACAATCAGCCCCAGCATTTT.